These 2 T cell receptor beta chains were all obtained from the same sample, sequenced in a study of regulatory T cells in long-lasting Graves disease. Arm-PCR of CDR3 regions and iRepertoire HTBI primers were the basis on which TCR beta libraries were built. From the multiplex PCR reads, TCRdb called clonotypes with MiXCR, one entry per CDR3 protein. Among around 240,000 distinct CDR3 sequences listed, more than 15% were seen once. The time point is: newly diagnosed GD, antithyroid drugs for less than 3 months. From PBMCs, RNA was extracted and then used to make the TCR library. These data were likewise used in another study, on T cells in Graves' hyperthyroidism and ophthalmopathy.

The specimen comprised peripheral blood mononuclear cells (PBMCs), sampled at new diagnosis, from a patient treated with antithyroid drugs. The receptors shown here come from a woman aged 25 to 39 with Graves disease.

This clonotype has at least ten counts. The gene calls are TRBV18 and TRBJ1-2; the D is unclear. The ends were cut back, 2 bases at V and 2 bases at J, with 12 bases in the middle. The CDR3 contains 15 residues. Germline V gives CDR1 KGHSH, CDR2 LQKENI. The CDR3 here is CASSPWAEKNYGYTF. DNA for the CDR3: TGTGCCAGCTCACCATGGGCAGAAAAAAACTATGGCTACACCTTC.

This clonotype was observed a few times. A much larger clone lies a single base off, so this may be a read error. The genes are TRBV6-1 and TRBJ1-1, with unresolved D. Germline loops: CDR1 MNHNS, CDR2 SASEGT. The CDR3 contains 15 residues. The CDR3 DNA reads TGTGCCAGCAGTGAAGCATGGGAATTGAACGCTGAAGCTTTCTTT. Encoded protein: CASSEAWELNAEAFF.